A single sample gave rise to the 30 T cell receptor beta chains below, sequenced in a study of cytomegalovirus exposure and HLA in healthy donors. The PCR employed 60 Vbeta primers together with 13 Jbeta primers. Repertoires were generated with immunoSEQ multiplex PCR, while TCRdb's copy carries only in-frame clones and drops some. The sample shows about 160,000 clones, roughly four fifths of them seen only once. What was sequenced was PBMCs. These receptors were obtained from a young woman in good health and CMV-seronegative.

The chain employs TRBV7-2 and TRBJ1-2; 10 bases agree with TRBD1. This CDR3 is 15 amino acids long. V lost 6 bases, J lost 5 bases, and 9 bases stayed unmatched. Germline V gives CDR1 SGHTA, CDR2 FQGNSA. The CDR3 region has the DNA TGTGCCAGCAGACAGACCGGGACAGGGGCATATGGCTACACCTTC. Its protein product is CASRQTGTGAYGYTF.

This clone turned up a few times. The chain uses TRBV28 and TRBJ2-1, with 11 bases fitting TRBD1. Unmatched junction bases numbered 6, after V lost 5 bases and J lost 6 bases. CDR1 and CDR2 from the germline V gene are MDHEN and SYDVKM. This CDR3 contains 15 residues. CDR3 sequence reads: CASSGGQGASNEQFF. CDR3 bases: TGTGCCAGCAGTGGCGGACAGGGGGCCTCCAATGAGCAGTTCTTC. Complete variable domain (other parts from reference TRBV28 and TRBJ2-1): DVKVTQSSRYLVKRTGEKVFLECVQDMDHENMFWYRQDPGLGLRLIYFSYDVKMKEKGDIPEGYSVSREKKERFSLILESASTNQTSMYLCASSGGQGASNEQFFGPGTRLTVL.

J is TRBJ2-2 and V is TRBV5-1, with D possibly matching TRBD1 (6 bases). V was pared by 4 bases and J by 7 bases, with 20 bases between. The CDR3 is 16 residues long. CDR1 is SGHRS, CDR2 YFSETQ, per germline. This CDR3 is CASSVAPGAPGGELFF. CDR3 bases: TGCGCCAGCAGCGTGGCCCCAGGGGCGCCAGGCGGGGAGCTGTTTTTT.

The chain combines TRBV5-1 with TRBJ2-5, with D perhaps matching TRBD1 (6 bases). V was clipped by 4 bases and J by 4 bases, with 14 bases between them. The germline CDR1 and CDR2 sequences are SGHRS and YFSETQ. The CDR3 covers 14 residues. CDR3 nucleotide sequence: TGCGCCAGCAGCCAAACAGGGTCTCCAGAGACCCAGTACTTC. Translated, it gives CASSQTGSPETQYF.

As regards this clone: The sample contains more than one DNA sequence encoding this CDR3. The chain uses TRBV15 and TRBJ1-4; weak D call: TRBD1 (6 bases). The germline V and J ends were trimmed by 0 bases and 5 bases, with 7 bases remaining between them. Germline values: CDR1 LNHNV, CDR2 YYDKDF (reference sequence). The CDR3 is 14 amino acids. In DNA, the CDR3 is TGTGCCACCAGCAGAGACAGGGGAAATGAAAAACTGTTTTTT. Its protein is CATSRDRGNEKLFF. Based on the CDR3 plus reference TRBV15 and TRBJ1-4, the full variable domain is DAMVIQNPRYQVTQFGKPVTLSCSQTLNHNVMYWYQQKSSQAPKLLFHYYDKDFNNEADTPDNFQSRRPNTSFCFLDIRSPGLGDTAMYLCATSRDRGNEKLFFGSGTQLSVL.

The rearrangement uses TRBV6-5 and TRBJ2-5, with a weak D call TRBD1 (5 bases). Gene TRBJ2-7 matches the end of the DNA better, so the J call may be wrong. The germline V gene has CDR1 MNHEY and CDR2 SVGAGI. The CDR3 runs to 14 residues. CDR3 loop: CASSLNRQTYEQYF. CDR3 in DNA: TGTGCCAGCAGCCTCAACCGACAGACTTACGAGCAGTACTTC.

The chain carries TRBV6-1 and TRBJ2-7; weak D call: TRBD2 (6 bases). The V and J ends lost 2 bases and 0 bases respectively, with 17 bases between them. Per the germline V gene, CDR1 is MNHNS and CDR2 is SASEGT. This CDR3 has 17 residues. CDR3 sequence (DNA): TGTGCCAGCAGTGAAATTGTGGGGGGAGCGGCCTCCTACGAGCAGTACTTC. Protein product: CASSEIVGGAASYEQYF.

This clone has just a few counts. The chain uses TRBV4-1 and TRBJ1-4; D possibly corresponds to TRBD1 (6 bases). V was clipped by 4 bases and J by 5 bases, with 14 bases between them. The germline CDR1 and CDR2 sequences are MGHRA and YSYEKL. CDR3 length: 15 amino acids. The CDR3 region has the DNA TGCGCCAGCAGCCCTGACAGGTGGGGAAATGAAAAACTGTTTTTT. Translating gives CASSPDRWGNEKLFF.

The chain carries TRBV18 and TRBJ1-4; unclear D gene. V was shortened by 6 bases and J by 3 bases, with 11 bases between the two germline ends. Germline V gene sequence: CDR1 KGHSH, CDR2 LQKENI. The CDR3 is 14 amino acids. The CDR3 DNA sequence: TGTGCCAGCTCGACCGGGGTAGCTAATGAAAAACTGTTTTTT. This sequence encodes CASSTGVANEKLFF.

The chain recombines TRBV29-1 with TRBJ2-7; 8 bases are a match to TRBD1. The junction had 13 bases not matched to a gene; V was cut back by 7 bases and J by 2 bases. This CDR3 region has 15 residues. Germline CDR1 SQVTM, CDR2 ANQGSEA. CDR3 sequence (DNA): TGCAGCGGGGGAGGACAGGGAATAGGCCCCTACGAGCAGTACTTC. The encoded protein is CSGGGQGIGPYEQYF.

CDR3 in amino acids: CASRWGQGDYEQYF. DNA for the CDR3: TGTGCCAGCAGGTGGGGACAGGGAGACTACGAGCAGTACTTC. The rearrangement joins TRBV6-1 to TRBJ2-7; 9 nucleotides agree with TRBD1. CDR1 and CDR2 from the germline V gene are MNHNS and SASEGT. V was clipped by 6 bases and J by 3 bases; unmatched bases: 6. The CDR3 loop spans 14 amino acids.

The V call is TRBV18, the J call TRBJ1-5; 7 bases map to TRBD1. Germline assignment: CDR1 KGHSH and CDR2 LQKENI. The CDR3 sequence is 15 residues long. Germline trimming cut 6 bases from V and 4 bases from J; bases unmatched to any gene: 9. The CDR3 region has the DNA TGTGCCAGCTCTCTGACAGGGCCCGCAAATCAGCCCCAGCATTTT. Translation gives CASSLTGPANQPQHF.

This clone was recorded a few times. The chain recombines TRBV11-2 with TRBJ2-2, with a possible D match to TRBD2 (6 bases). Trimming took 4 bases from V and 4 from J, leaving 13 bases between them. This CDR3 region has 15 residues. Per germline, CDR1 SGHAT and CDR2 FQNNGV. The chain's CDR3 is CASSSSGLSTGELFF. The DNA of the CDR3 is TGTGCCAGCAGCTCCTCGGGACTTTCCACCGGGGAGCTGTTTTTT.

This clone was seen a handful of times. The chain links TRBV2 to TRBJ1-2, with 7 bases lining up with TRBD1. V trimming: 5 bases; J trimming: 6 bases; junction bases outside the gene matches: 3. The V gene's germline CDR1 is SNHLY and CDR2 FYNNEI. The CDR3 length is 12 residues. CDR3: CASSRTGDGYTF. The CDR3 region has the DNA TGTGCCAGCAGTCGGACAGGCGATGGCTACACCTTC.

V is TRBV5-1 and J is TRBJ2-3, with D possibly TRBD1 on 5 matching bases. CDR1 is SGHRS, CDR2 YFSETQ, per germline. The CDR3 is 16 amino acids. Between the trimmed V and J ends, which lost 0 bases and 2 bases, there was a span of 13 bases. The CDR3: CASSLEGRVYTDTQYF. CDR3 nucleotides: TGCGCCAGCAGCTTGGAAGGCAGGGTTTACACAGATACGCAGTATTTT.

This chain connects TRBV28 to TRBJ2-5; 9 bases match TRBD1. The DNA end is a closer match to TRBJ2-7, so the J assignment may be wrong. The germline gives CDR1 MDHEN, CDR2 SYDVKM. This CDR3 spans 15 amino acids. The CDR3 DNA is TGTGCCAGCAGTTTATCCGGGACAGGGTCAGACGAGCAGTACTTC. This gives the protein CASSLSGTGSDEQYF.

The chain employs TRBV28 and TRBJ1-1; the D gene is possibly TRBD1 (6 bases). V was clipped by 5 bases and J by 4 bases, with 14 bases between them. Germline CDR1 is MDHEN and CDR2 is SYDVKM. The CDR3 runs to 14 residues. The CDR3 reads CASSPHRVGTEAFF. The CDR3 DNA reads as TGTGCCAGCAGTCCGCACAGGGTTGGCACTGAAGCTTTCTTT.

This chain joins TRBV6-1 and TRBJ2-5; 9 nucleotides align to TRBD1. The closer fit of TRBJ2-7 to the DNA end suggests the J call may be wrong. There are 15 residues in the CDR3. Germline values: CDR1 MNHNS, CDR2 SASEGT. The CDR3 sequence is CASKFGQGLPYEQYF. The CDR3 bases are TGTGCCAGCAAATTCGGACAGGGGTTACCCTACGAGCAGTACTTC.

The chain employs TRBV25-1 and TRBJ1-5; 10 positions agree with TRBD1. The germline V gene has CDR1 MGHDK and CDR2 SYGVNS. The trim removed 4 bases at V and 7 bases at J, leaving 7 bases unmatched. The CDR3 totals 15 residues. The CDR3, as DNA: TGTGCCAGCAGTGCGGTCGGGACAGGGGTACAGCCCCAGCATTTT. Protein product: CASSAVGTGVQPQHF.

The V call is TRBV10-2, the J call TRBJ2-1; 7 bases are a match to TRBD1. Looked up from germline, CDR1 is WSHSY and CDR2 is SAAADI. With 6 bases clipped from V and 0 bases from J, the junction kept 2 bases outside the gene matches. This CDR3 is 14 amino acids long. The CDR3 loop reads CASRRDSSYNEQFF. CDR3 coding DNA: TGCGCCAGCAGAAGGGACAGCTCCTACAATGAGCAGTTCTTC.

The chain has TRBV7-7 and TRBJ2-5; 8 bases fit TRBD1. V shed 1 base and J 3 bases; nucleotides not matched to a gene: 1. The CDR3 loop spans 14 amino acids. CDR1 and CDR2 from the germline V gene are SSHAT and FNYEAQ (reference sequence). The DNA for the CDR3 is TGTGCCAGCAGCTTAGGGACAGGGAAAGAGACCCAGTACTTC. This sequence encodes CASSLGTGKETQYF.

The rearrangement links TRBV2 to TRBJ2-7; 7 nucleotides align to TRBD1. Per the germline V gene, CDR1 is SNHLY and CDR2 is FYNNEI. There are 13 residues in the CDR3. The trim removed 5 bases at V and 4 bases at J, leaving 5 bases unmatched. The CDR3 protein is CASSRGRLYEQYF. CDR3 DNA sequence: TGTGCCAGCAGTAGGGGGCGGCTGTACGAGCAGTACTTC.

V and J are TRBV11-3 and TRBJ2-1, with 12 bases identical to TRBD2. The V segment lost 5 bases and the J segment 5 bases; nucleotides outside the gene matches: 4. In germline, CDR1 is SGHNT, CDR2 YENEEA. The CDR3 is 15 amino acids. The chain's CDR3 is CASSRTSGTNNEQFF. The CDR3 DNA reads TGTGCCAGCAGCCGGACTAGCGGGACAAACAATGAGCAGTTCTTC.

The V gene is TRBV19, the J gene TRBJ2-1, with D maybe TRBD1 (6 bases). CDR1 and CDR2 from the germline V gene are LNHDA and SQIVND (reference sequence). The CDR3 runs to 13 residues. Trimming pared 4 bases from V and 12 bases from J, leaving 16 bases between. The CDR3 DNA reads TGTGCCAGTAGTAAGTCACCGGGACAAGCGCAGTTCTTC. It codes for CASSKSPGQAQFF. Together with reference TRBV19 and TRBJ2-1, the CDR3 gives the full variable domain: DGGITQSPKYLFRKEGQNVTLSCEQNLNHDAMYWYRQDPGQGLRLIYYSQIVNDFQKGDIAEGYSVSREKKESFPLTVTSAQKNPTAFYLCASSKSPGQAQFFGPGTRLTVL.

The chain is built from TRBV2 and TRBJ1-1; 7 positions match TRBD1. J was trimmed by 4 bases and V by 4 bases; bases with no gene match: 6. CDR3 length: 14 amino acids. Germline V lookup: CDR1 SNHLY, CDR2 FYNNEI. CDR3 bases: TGTGCCAGCAGTGGGGAAGGGGGCTCCACTGAAGCTTTCTTT. Its translation: CASSGEGGSTEAFF.

The genes are TRBV18 and TRBJ1-4, with a tentative D call TRBD1 (5 bases). In germline, CDR1 is KGHSH, CDR2 LQKENI. With 6 bases removed from V and 6 bases from J, the gap between germline ends came to 17 bases. The CDR3 contains 15 residues. CDR3 sequence reads: CASSVRGRAYEKLFF. For the CDR3, the DNA is TGTGCCAGCTCGGTCCGCGGCAGGGCCTATGAAAAACTGTTTTTT. The complete variable domain, with remaining parts taken from reference TRBV18 and TRBJ1-4, reads NAGVMQNPRHLVRRRGQEARLRCSPMKGHSHVYWYRQLPEEGLKFMVYLQKENIIDESGMPKERFSAEFPKEGPSILRIQQVVRGDSAAYFCASSVRGRAYEKLFFGSGTQLSVL.

The chain recombines TRBV5-4 with TRBJ2-1; a possible D gene is TRBD2 (7 bases). The CDR3 is 15 amino acids. V lost 0 bases and J 10 bases, leaving 17 bases between the germline ends. CDR1 is SGHNT and CDR2 is YYREEE in the germline V gene (reference sequence). The CDR3: CASSLESRGPLEQFF. The CDR3 DNA sequence: TGTGCCAGCAGCTTGGAGTCGCGGGGGCCCCTGGAGCAGTTCTTC. The variable domain in full, with the rest retrieved from reference TRBV5-4 and TRBJ2-1, is ETGVTQSPTHLIKTRGQQVTLRCSSQSGHNTVSWYQQALGQGPQFIFQYYREEENGRGNFPPRFSGLQFPNYSSELNVNALELDDSALYLCASSLESRGPLEQFFGPGTRLTVL.

The chain combines TRBV4-1 with TRBJ2-2, with 8 bases that match TRBD1. Germline trimming cut 2 bases from V and 2 bases from J; bases unmatched to any gene: 13. CDR1 MGHRA and CDR2 YSYEKL come from the germline V gene. This CDR3 has 19 amino acids. The CDR3 sequence is CASSQFPPLQGGNTGELFF. The CDR3 DNA is TGCGCCAGCAGCCAATTTCCACCTCTACAGGGGGGTAACACCGGGGAGCTGTTTTTT.

The rearrangement joins TRBV19 to TRBJ1-1; 7 nucleotides line up with TRBD1. This CDR3 region has 13 residues. With V trimmed by 5 bases and J by 4 bases, 4 bases remained unmatched. Looked up from germline, CDR1 is LNHDA and CDR2 is SQIVND (reference sequence). The CDR3: CASSRDRATEAFF. The DNA of the CDR3 is TGTGCCAGTAGTCGAGACAGGGCCACTGAAGCTTTCTTT.

The genes are TRBV19 and TRBJ2-2; TRBD2 agrees at 12 bases. The CDR3 extends over 19 amino acids. Trimming removed 2 bases from V and 3 bases from J; junction bases left unmatched: 10. Germline CDR1 and CDR2: LNHDA and SQIVND (reference sequence). This chain's CDR3 is CASSISPASGRDYTGELFF. In nucleotides, the CDR3 is TGTGCCAGTAGTATATCACCGGCTAGCGGGAGGGATTACACCGGGGAGCTGTTTTTT.